Each of the 9 T cell receptor beta chains below was sequenced from the same sample in a study of metastatic and nonmetastatic thyroid tumors. TCRdb re-analyzed the PCR reads through MiXCR. The sample contains roughly 14,000 clones, less than 30% of which appear only once. No patient had received any treatment before thyroid surgery. The material sequenced was tumor tissue. These receptor sequences come from a male donor with papillary thyroid cancer or a benign thyroid nodule (not recorded which). Some clones in this sample may be carry-over from other donors' samples.

This clone was picked up many times. CDR3 nucleotide sequence: TGCGCCAGCAGCTTGGGGAGCGGTCCCTACAATGAGCAGTTCTTC. Translating gives CASSLGSGPYNEQFF. The chain recombines TRBV5-1 with TRBJ2-1; D may be TRBD2 (5 bases). The V gene's germline CDR1 is SGHRS and CDR2 YFSETQ. Trimming removed 0 bases at V and 2 bases at J, with 9 bases between. The CDR3 covers 15 residues.

The rearrangement joins TRBV27 to TRBJ2-7; 7 positions agree with TRBD2. The CDR3 sequence is 12 residues long. Germline lookup yields CDR1 MNHEY and CDR2 SMNVEV (reference sequence). V shed 3 bases and J 10 bases; nucleotides not matched to a gene: 6. CDR3 bases: TGTGCCAGCAGTTTGGGAGGGTTCGATCAGTACTTC. It codes for CASSLGGFDQYF.

With respect to this clone: The germline gene is not matched at one end of the junction; a read error may be the cause. V usage is TRBV20-1 and J usage is TRBJ1-2; 8 nucleotides line up with TRBD1. The CDR3 has 13 residues. The germline CDR1 and CDR2 sequences are DFQATT and SNEGSKA (reference sequence). The CDR3 DNA sequence: TGCAGTGCTCCGACAGGGGCTAACTATGTCTACACCTTC. It is translated as CSAPTGANYVYTF.

This clone turned up a few times. In DNA, the CDR3 is TGTGCCAGCAGCTTAGAAGCATATACGCAGTATTTT. The encoded protein is CASSLEAYTQYF. V and J are TRBV7-3 and TRBJ2-3; D uncertain. Germline CDR1 reads SGHTA; CDR2 reads FQGTGA. The V gene lost 2 bases and the J gene lost 7 bases, with 7 bases spanning the gap. The CDR3 is 12 amino acids.

The genes are TRBV20-1 and TRBJ2-1; no clear D gene. CDR1 and CDR2 (germline): DFQATT, SNEGSKA (reference sequence). Trimming pared 3 bases from V and 5 bases from J, leaving 20 bases between. The CDR3 loop spans 16 amino acids. This chain's CDR3 is CSASSFIAELDNEQFF. CDR3 coding DNA: TGCAGTGCTAGTTCGTTTATTGCGGAGCTAGACAATGAGCAGTTCTTC.

By proportion, this clone is medium-sized (0.01 to 0.1%). The chain has TRBV18 and TRBJ2-5; no reliable D call. The length of the CDR3 is 12 residues. V lost 0 bases, J lost 5 bases, and 4 bases lay in between. The V gene's germline CDR1 is KGHSH and CDR2 LQKENI. Here the CDR3 DNA reads TGTGCCAGCTCACCACCCCACGAGACCCAGTACTTC. Translating gives CASSPPHETQYF. Combining the CDR3 with reference TRBV18 and TRBJ2-5 gives the whole variable domain NAGVMQNPRHLVRRRGQEARLRCSPMKGHSHVYWYRQLPEEGLKFMVYLQKENIIDESGMPKERFSAEFPKEGPSILRIQQVVRGDSAAYFCASSPPHETQYFGPGTRLLVL.

The rearrangement links TRBV14 to TRBJ1-2; 9 bases map to TRBD1. In germline, CDR1 is SGHDN, CDR2 FVKESK. The CDR3 covers 16 residues. V gave up 1 base and J gave up 0 bases; unmatched junction bases: 3. The CDR3: CASSQGQGVANYGYTF. The CDR3 bases are TGTGCCAGCAGCCAAGGACAGGGGGTAGCTAACTATGGCTACACCTTC.

The chain employs TRBV9 and TRBJ1-2, with a weak D call TRBD1 (6 bases). Germline V lookup: CDR1 SGDLS, CDR2 YYNGEE. This CDR3 region has 16 residues. Deletions cut 0 bases from V and 2 bases from J, with 14 bases between. The CDR3 loop reads CASSVAAGAANYGYTF. In DNA, the CDR3 is TGTGCCAGCAGCGTAGCAGCAGGGGCAGCCAACTATGGCTACACCTTC.

This clone was seen ten or more times. This chain links TRBV20-1 with TRBJ2-1; 8 bases are a match to TRBD2. CDR3 length: 16 amino acids. The V gene's germline CDR1 is DFQATT and CDR2 SNEGSKA (reference sequence). V shed 2 bases and J 7 bases; nucleotides not matched to a gene: 13. The CDR3 loop is CSARSPHSGSGNEQFF. CDR3 sequence (DNA): TGCAGTGCTAGATCCCCCCACAGCGGGAGCGGGAATGAGCAGTTCTTC.